This TCR beta chain was recovered during a study of T cell changes during pregnancy in multiple sclerosis. Data came from immunoSEQ multiplex PCR; TCRdb stores just in-frame clones and leaves some out. The table records over 25,000 clones, almost 90% of them present only once. The clonotype was recovered from a female donor with multiple sclerosis, enrolled in a pregnancy study. The sample here was CD8+ T cells from peripheral blood mononuclear cells, taken in the second trimester of pregnancy.

The DNA of the CDR3 is TGTGCCAGCAGTGACTCGGGACTAGCGGGGTACAATGAGCAGTTCTTC. This translates into CASSDSGLAGYNEQFF. This rearrangement joins TRBV6-4 to TRBJ2-1; 13 nucleotides match TRBD2. J gave up 4 bases and V 0 bases, and 0 bases lay outside the gene matches. From germline, CDR1 is MRHNA and CDR2 SNTAGT. The CDR3 loop spans 16 amino acids.